This TCR beta chain emerged from a study of T-cell memory formation after mild COVID-19. Study-wide points: Pre-infection memory harbored some responding clones, suggesting cross-reactive memory joined.

The V end lost 0 bases, the J end lost 1 base, and 7 bases lay between the germline ends. CDR3 length: 15 residues. Per the germline V gene, CDR1 is MNHNY and CDR2 is SVGAGI (reference sequence). TCRdb passed the 5' RACE reads through MiXCR, listing each CDR3 protein once. The sample includes approximately 400,000 distinct CDR3 sequences, about a sixth of them seen just once. This clonotype appeared a few times. Its antigen is unidentified. The genes are TRBV6-6 and TRBJ1-3; D gene ambiguous. The specimen was PBMCs or a T cell subset sorted from them (not recorded which). This clonotype was sampled from a man younger than 30 who had mild COVID-19 (a few samples of this study predate the infection). Cell type and time point are not known. The CDR3 loop reads CASSYSGESGNTIYF. CDR3 coding DNA: TGTGCCAGCAGTTACTCCGGGGAGTCTGGAAACACCATATATTTT.